The 26 T cell receptor beta chains below come from one sample, sequenced in a study of shared clonotypes between healthy human individuals. Measured with immunoSEQ multiplex PCR; TCRdb has only the in-frame clones, and not every one. The sample lists about 2 million clones; 95% were seen once. The sequencing sample was made of naive CD4+ T cells sorted from blood. Subset: CD45RA+ positively selected. Receptors were obtained from a man aged 18 to 29 in good health.

Turning to this clone: In the same sample, other DNA sequences code for this CDR3. The chain joins TRBV27 to TRBJ1-3; 8 bases are shared with TRBD1. V lost 6 bases and J lost 2; bases outside the gene matches: 3. Germline CDR1 reads MNHEY; CDR2 reads SMNVEV (reference sequence). The CDR3 sequence is 14 residues long. CDR3 nucleotide sequence: TGTGCCAGCAGCCTACAGGGGGCTGGAAACACCATATATTTT. Its protein is CASSLQGAGNTIYF.

A word on this clone: This sample also contains other DNA sequences that code for the same CDR3. V gene TRBV9 combines with J gene TRBJ2-7, with 9 bases identical to TRBD1. The CDR3 loop spans 14 amino acids. The junction had 2 bases not matched to a gene; V was cut back by 2 bases and J by 2 bases. CDR1 and CDR2 (germline): SGDLS, YYNGEE. For the CDR3, the DNA is TGTGCCAGCAGCGTGGGGACAGGGACCTACGAGCAGTACTTC. Translating gives CASSVGTGTYEQYF.

This chain connects TRBV7-9 to TRBJ2-7, with TRBD2 matching over 8 bases. Germline loops: CDR1 SEHNR, CDR2 FQNEAQ (reference sequence). The CDR3 length is 16 residues. V shed 2 bases and J 1 base; nucleotides not matched to a gene: 7. CDR3: CASSLLSRGGSYEQYF. The CDR3, as DNA: TGTGCCAGCAGCTTATTGTCCCGCGGGGGGTCCTACGAGCAGTACTTC.

This rearrangement joins TRBV5-4 to TRBJ2-5, with 9 bases identical to TRBD1. Germline loops: CDR1 SGHNT, CDR2 YYREEE (reference sequence). The CDR3 is 15 residues long. The V segment lost 4 bases and the J segment 2 bases; nucleotides outside the gene matches: 6. The DNA of the CDR3 is TGTGCCAGCAGCGTCGGGACAGGGAGGCAAGAGACCCAGTACTTC. It specifies CASSVGTGRQETQYF.

This chain connects TRBV11-2 to TRBJ2-3; D not certain. V lost 1 base and J 0 bases, leaving 11 bases between the germline ends. Germline assignment: CDR1 SGHAT and CDR2 FQNNGV. The CDR3 sequence is 16 residues long. CDR3 coding DNA: TGTGCCAGCAGCTTAGTCGTGCGGCACAGCACAGATACGCAGTATTTT. Translation gives CASSLVVRHSTDTQYF.

This rearrangement joins TRBV30 to TRBJ1-1; no clear D. CDR3 length: 13 amino acids. Per germline, CDR1 GTSNPN and CDR2 SVGIG (reference sequence). V was pared by 2 bases and J by 1 base, with 8 bases between. In DNA form, the CDR3 reads TGTGCCTGGAGTACCCTTAGGAACACTGAAGCTTTCTTT. Its translation: CAWSTLRNTEAFF.

The genes are TRBV28 and TRBJ1-5; D is perhaps TRBD1 (6 bases). The germline gives CDR1 MDHEN, CDR2 SYDVKM. V was shortened by 8 bases and J by 1 base, with 12 bases between the two germline ends. This CDR3 contains 14 residues. The chain's CDR3 is CASELGASNQPQHF. The CDR3, as DNA: TGTGCCAGCGAATTGGGGGCCAGCAATCAGCCCCAGCATTTT.

This clone has a single count. At the DNA level, this CDR3 is encoded by other sequences in the same sample as well. The chain uses TRBV6-1 and TRBJ1-5; no clear D gene. The CDR3 loop spans 15 amino acids. V was pared by 2 bases and J by 0 bases, with 8 bases between. Looked up from germline, CDR1 is MNHNS and CDR2 is SASEGT. CDR3 protein: CASSEQGNSNQPQHF. The DNA of the CDR3 is TGTGCCAGCAGTGAACAAGGCAATAGCAATCAGCCCCAGCATTTT.

The rearrangement joins TRBV6-6 to TRBJ2-5, with 9 bases identical to TRBD1. Germline V gene lookup returns CDR1 MNHNY and CDR2 SVGAGI (reference sequence). This CDR3 is built from 14 residues. V gave up 6 bases and J gave up 5 bases; unmatched junction bases: 7. The CDR3 coding sequence is TGTGCCAGCAGCCGCTCTGACAGGGGGGAGACCCAGTACTTC. Translated, it gives CASSRSDRGETQYF.

This chain connects TRBV11-2 to TRBJ1-6, with D possibly TRBD1 on 5 matching bases. The CDR3 loop spans 15 amino acids. Germline V gives CDR1 SGHAT, CDR2 FQNNGV. Trimming left V 0 bases short and J 7 bases short, with 10 bases between. CDR3 residues: CASSLDGGENSPLHF. In DNA form, the CDR3 reads TGTGCCAGCAGCTTAGACGGAGGGGAGAATTCACCCCTCCACTTT.

This clone was seen just once. This chain connects TRBV30 to TRBJ1-1; the D gene is possibly TRBD1 (5 bases). Trimming cost V 0 bases and J 4 bases, with 15 bases left between them. Germline V gene data show CDR1 as GTSNPN and CDR2 as SVGIG (reference sequence). CDR3 size: 15 residues. The CDR3 protein is CAWSVGRPGTTEAFF. For the CDR3, the DNA is TGTGCCTGGAGTGTAGGTCGTCCGGGGACCACTGAAGCTTTCTTT.

The chain joins TRBV7-9 to TRBJ1-2, with D possibly matching TRBD1 (6 bases). The CDR3 sequence is 16 residues long. V shed 3 bases and J shed 0 bases, with 14 bases lying between them. CDR1 and CDR2 (germline): SEHNR, FQNEAQ (reference sequence). The CDR3 here is CASSFRTESTNYGYTF. DNA of the CDR3: TGTGCCAGCAGCTTCCGGACAGAGAGTACTAACTATGGCTACACCTTC. Filled out from reference TRBV7-9 and TRBJ1-2, the complete variable domain reads DTGVSQNPRHKITKRGQNVTFRCDPISEHNRLYWYRQTLGQGPEFLTYFQNEAQLEKSRLLSDRFSAERPKGSFSTLEIQRTEQGDSAMYLCASSFRTESTNYGYTFGSGTRLTVV.

CDR3 DNA sequence: TGTGCCATCAGTGATGGGATAGCGGGAGTGAACACAGATACGCAGTATTTT. It translates to CAISDGIAGVNTDTQYF. The chain has TRBV10-3 and TRBJ2-3, with 9 bases aligning to TRBD2. The CDR3 is 17 residues long. J lost 2 bases, V lost 3 bases, and 9 bases had no gene match. Germline assignment: CDR1 ENHRY and CDR2 SYGVKD.

The gene calls are TRBV11-2 and TRBJ1-3; the D is unclear. The germline V and J ends were trimmed by 5 bases and 0 bases, with 11 bases remaining between them. Germline CDR1 SGHAT, CDR2 FQNNGV. The CDR3 runs 15 residues. The CDR3 reads CASSPEVSSGNTIYF. In DNA, the CDR3 is TGTGCCAGCAGCCCTGAGGTATCCTCTGGAAACACCATATATTTT.

The J gene is TRBJ1-4, the V gene TRBV19, with TRBD1 as a possible D gene (5 bases). The germline gives CDR1 LNHDA, CDR2 SQIVND (reference sequence). V was shortened by 9 bases and J by 5 bases, with 13 bases between the two germline ends. The CDR3 consists of 13 residues. This CDR3 is CASSTGLNEKLFF. The CDR3 region has the DNA TGTGCCAGCTCAACGGGGCTAAATGAAAAACTGTTTTTT.

The chain joins TRBV27 to TRBJ1-1, with D tentatively TRBD1 (6 bases). Trimming left V 4 bases short and J 11 bases short, with 17 bases between. CDR1 and CDR2 from the germline V gene are MNHEY and SMNVEV (reference sequence). The CDR3 consists of 13 residues. CDR3 sequence: CASSSEPGHVAFF. The CDR3 DNA sequence: TGTGCCAGCAGTTCCGAACCGGGACATGTTGCTTTCTTT.

The chain has TRBV27 and TRBJ1-1; D remains ambiguous. V dropped 5 bases and J dropped 4 bases, with 11 bases sitting between them. The CDR3 has 13 amino acids. Looked up from germline, CDR1 is MNHEY and CDR2 is SMNVEV (reference sequence). The CDR3 DNA reads as TGTGCCAGCAGTATTGAAGTCGGCACTGAAGCTTTCTTT. It codes for CASSIEVGTEAFF.

This chain joins TRBV11-2 and TRBJ2-1, with 7 positions matching TRBD2. CDR1 is SGHAT and CDR2 is FQNNGV in the germline V gene. V trimming: 5 bases; J trimming: 8 bases; junction bases outside the gene matches: 6. CDR3 length: 13 residues. The CDR3 sequence is CASSPRLADEQFF. The DNA for the CDR3 is TGTGCCAGCAGCCCCCGTCTAGCGGATGAGCAGTTCTTC.

This clone was detected once. This sequence joins TRBV11-3 and TRBJ2-1, with 10 nucleotides matching TRBD1. The CDR3 consists of 14 residues. The germline V gene encodes CDR1 SGHNT and CDR2 YENEEA. With 4 bases clipped from V and 5 bases from J, the junction kept 2 bases outside the gene matches. The CDR3 sequence is CASSYGTGDNEQFF. The CDR3 DNA follows: TGTGCCAGCAGCTACGGGACAGGGGACAATGAGCAGTTCTTC.

The V gene is TRBV6-5, the J gene TRBJ2-7, with 10 bases matching TRBD2. Germline CDR1 reads MNHEY; CDR2 reads SVGAGI. CDR3 size: 14 residues. J lost 0 bases, V lost 7 bases, and 3 bases had no gene match. CDR3 amino acids: CASKTSGNSYEQYF. Written as DNA, the CDR3 is TGTGCCAGCAAAACTAGCGGGAACTCCTACGAGCAGTACTTC.

This chain links TRBV6-6 with TRBJ2-2; no firm D call. Per the germline V gene, CDR1 is MNHNY and CDR2 is SVGAGI (reference sequence). This CDR3 comprises 14 residues. Trimming shortened V by 7 bases and J by 4 bases, and 13 bases separated the two germline ends. Written as DNA, the CDR3 is TGTGCCAGCAAAGTCGCAGACTTCACCGGGGAGCTGTTTTTT. It translates to CASKVADFTGELFF.

J is TRBJ2-1 and V is TRBV6-5; 7 nucleotides match TRBD1. This CDR3 spans 12 amino acids. CDR1 and CDR2 (germline): MNHEY, SVGAGI. Trimming at V came to 4 bases and at J to 8 bases, leaving 2 bases not matched to a gene. The chain's CDR3 is CASSSQGHEQFF. The DNA of the CDR3 is TGTGCCAGCAGTTCACAGGGGCATGAGCAGTTCTTC.

Concerning this clone itself: The sample carries other DNA sequences with the same CDR3. This sequence joins TRBV29-1 and TRBJ1-1; 9 nucleotides agree with TRBD1. The trim removed 6 bases at V and 3 bases at J, leaving 2 bases unmatched. The CDR3 consists of 12 residues. Germline V gene lookup returns CDR1 SQVTM and CDR2 ANQGSEA. The CDR3 region is CSVDRGDTEAFF. The CDR3 DNA reads TGCAGCGTGGACAGGGGTGACACTGAAGCTTTCTTT.

V usage is TRBV5-4 and J usage is TRBJ2-3; D may correspond to TRBD1 or TRBD2 (5 bases each). V lost 4 bases and J lost 0, with 12 bases in between. The CDR3 covers 15 residues. Germline values: CDR1 SGHNT, CDR2 YYREEE (reference sequence). The CDR3 DNA reads TGTGCCAGCAGCCTGGGGGTAATAAGCACAGATACGCAGTATTTT. As protein: CASSLGVISTDTQYF.

The rearrangement uses TRBV7-8 and TRBJ2-7; 8 nucleotides align to TRBD1. Germline V gene lookup returns CDR1 SGHVS and CDR2 FQNEAQ. V dropped 5 bases and J dropped 0; count of bases not matched to a gene: 12. The CDR3 consists of 17 residues. CDR3 amino acids: CASSLVMRDRSSYEQYF. The CDR3 coding sequence is TGTGCCAGCAGCCTGGTGATGAGGGACAGGTCCTCCTACGAGCAGTACTTC.

V and J are TRBV18 and TRBJ1-6; D might be TRBD1 (5 bases). Germline values: CDR1 KGHSH, CDR2 LQKENI. V was clipped by 1 base and J by 5 bases, with 12 bases between them. This CDR3 contains 16 residues. The CDR3 sequence: CASSPQSGGNNSPLHF. CDR3 coding DNA: TGTGCCAGCTCACCACAGTCCGGGGGGAATAATTCACCCCTCCACTTT.